Below, 29 T cell receptor beta chains from the same sample are listed, as sequenced in a study of blood T cell repertoires in COVID-19. Only in-frame clones appear in the TCRdb table, and some are missing; sequencing was by immunoSEQ multiplex PCR. The sample holds hundreds of thousands of clones, 80% seen once. The sequenced sample was PBMCs or T cells enriched from blood (not recorded which). These receptors originate from a woman aged 35 to 49 with acute COVID-19.

This sequence joins TRBV7-8 and TRBJ2-3; no definite D call. In germline, CDR1 is SGHVS, CDR2 FQNEAQ. V shed 5 bases and J shed 5 bases, with 8 bases lying between them. CDR3 size: 12 residues. CDR3 in amino acids: CASSPPLDTQYF. The CDR3 coding sequence is TGTGCCAGCAGCCCCCCTCTAGATACGCAGTATTTT. Filled out from reference TRBV7-8 and TRBJ2-3, the complete variable domain reads GAGVSQSPRYKVAKRGQDVALRCDPISGHVSLFWYQQALGQGPEFLTYFQNEAQLDKSGLPSDRFFAERPEGSVSTLKIQRTQQEDSAVYLCASSPPLDTQYFGPGTRLTVL.

The count of this clone is one. The chain couples TRBV5-3 to TRBJ2-3, with 7 bases aligning to TRBD2. TRBV5-3 is an open reading frame, and its role is uncertain. This CDR3 comprises 19 residues. Trimming at V came to 4 bases and at J to 2 bases, leaving 19 bases not matched to a gene. CDR3 DNA: TGTGCCAGAAGCGAGCTTACCCGGGACTACCCCTCCGACACAGATACGCAGTATTTT. This sequence encodes CARSELTRDYPSDTDTQYF.

The V gene is TRBV5-1, the J gene TRBJ1-2; D is uncertain. The germline V gene has CDR1 SGHRS and CDR2 YFSETQ. V was trimmed by 0 bases and J by 8 bases, leaving 14 bases between them. This CDR3 is built from 14 residues. CDR3: CASSLGSGRVGYTF. DNA of the CDR3: TGCGCCAGCAGCTTGGGGTCAGGCCGCGTGGGCTACACCTTC.

The chain couples TRBV3-1 (or the pseudogene TRBV3-2) to TRBJ2-1; maybe TRBD2 (5 bases). V shed 0 bases and J shed 4 bases, with 19 bases lying between them. The CDR3 has 18 amino acids. Germline loops: CDR1 LGHDT, CDR2 YNNKEL (reference sequence). Here the CDR3 reads CASSQEGRTFIDYNEQFF. The DNA for the CDR3 is TGTGCCAGCAGCCAAGAAGGGAGAACTTTCATAGATTACAATGAGCAGTTCTTC.

The rearrangement joins TRBV5-8 to TRBJ2-1; TRBD1 is a possible D gene (6 bases). V was pared by 0 bases and J by 8 bases, with 12 bases between. This CDR3 has 14 amino acids. Germline CDR1 SGHTS, CDR2 YDEGEE. CDR3 amino acids: CASSLGQGNDEQFF. CDR3 DNA sequence: TGTGCCAGCAGCTTGGGGCAGGGGAACGATGAGCAGTTCTTC.

V gene TRBV2 combines with J gene TRBJ2-1, with 9 bases matching TRBD1. Trimming cost V 6 bases and J 4 bases; bases outside gene matches: 7. Germline V gene data show CDR1 as SNHLY and CDR2 as FYNNEI. This CDR3 spans 15 amino acids. CDR3 coding DNA: TGTGCCAGCAGAGGACCGGGGACAGGGTACAATGAGCAGTTCTTC. Amino acids: CASRGPGTGYNEQFF.

This chain joins TRBV30 and TRBJ2-2; D uncertain. Deletions cut 1 base from V and 1 base from J, with 7 bases between. Per the germline V gene, CDR1 is GTSNPN and CDR2 is SVGIG (reference sequence). CDR3 length: 14 residues. The CDR3 DNA follows: TGTGCCTGGAGTGGCCTAGTGAACACCGGGGAGCTGTTTTTT. Its translation: CAWSGLVNTGELFF.

The V gene is TRBV19, the J gene TRBJ2-5, with a tentative D call TRBD1 (5 bases). Germline V CDR1 and CDR2: LNHDA, SQIVND (reference sequence). Trimming left V 9 bases short and J 0 bases short, with 11 bases between. CDR3 length: 13 residues. The CDR3, as DNA: TGTGCCAGCGGAAGACAGAACCAAGAGACCCAGTACTTC. Its protein is CASGRQNQETQYF.

The rearrangement joins TRBV7-9 to TRBJ1-1; possibly TRBD1 for D (5 bases). Germline loops: CDR1 SEHNR, CDR2 FQNEAQ (reference sequence). Deletions cut 7 bases from V and 2 bases from J, with 14 bases between. CDR3 length equals 14 residues. The CDR3 sequence is CASTPGGANTEAFF. CDR3 in DNA: TGTGCCAGCACTCCCGGAGGGGCAAACACTGAAGCTTTCTTT. Filled out from reference TRBV7-9 and TRBJ1-1, the complete variable domain reads DTGVSQNPRHKITKRGQNVTFRCDPISEHNRLYWYRQTLGQGPEFLTYFQNEAQLEKSRLLSDRFSAERPKGSFSTLEIQRTEQGDSAMYLCASTPGGANTEAFFGQGTRLTVV.

The rearrangement links TRBV7-9 to TRBJ2-1; 10 bases line up with TRBD2. This CDR3 is built from 15 residues. Germline V CDR1 and CDR2: SEHNR, FQNEAQ (reference sequence). The V and J ends lost 4 bases and 2 bases, in that order; junction bases with no gene match: 2. CDR3 in DNA: TGTGCCAGCAGCTCAGCGGGGGGGCCCTACAATGAGCAGTTCTTC. This codes for CASSSAGGPYNEQFF.

The CDR3 region is CASSVRGTPENTEAFF. The CDR3 DNA reads as TGTGCCAGCAGCGTACGAGGTACCCCGGAGAACACTGAAGCTTTCTTT. J is TRBJ1-1 and V is TRBV9; D remains unclear. Germline V gene sequence: CDR1 SGDLS, CDR2 YYNGEE. The ends were cut back, 1 base at V and 1 base at J, with 14 bases in the middle. This CDR3 comprises 16 residues.

The gene calls are TRBV3-1 (or the pseudogene TRBV3-2) and TRBJ1-2; TRBD1 matches at 9 bases. The length of the CDR3 is 16 residues. Germline V gene data show CDR1 as LGHDT and CDR2 as YNNKEL (reference sequence). V gave up 1 base and J gave up 2 bases; unmatched junction bases: 5. The chain's CDR3 is CASSQALGQGNYGYTF. The CDR3 region has the DNA TGTGCCAGCAGCCAAGCCTTGGGACAGGGAAACTATGGCTACACCTTC.

J is TRBJ1-1 and V is TRBV20-1; D remains unclear. CDR1 and CDR2 from the germline V gene are DFQATT and SNEGSKA (reference sequence). Trimming cost V 5 bases and J 3 bases, with 7 bases left between them. The length of the CDR3 is 11 residues. In DNA, the CDR3 is TGCAGTGCTTATACGGACACTGAAGCTTTCTTT. Amino acids: CSAYTDTEAFF.

The rearrangement uses TRBV29-1 and TRBJ2-3; 8 bases map to TRBD2. With 8 bases clipped from V and 4 bases from J, the junction kept 8 bases outside the gene matches. The germline gives CDR1 SQVTM, CDR2 ANQGSEA. The CDR3 spans 13 residues. CDR3 sequence: CSHQLAAPDTQYF. CDR3 sequence (DNA): TGCAGCCACCAACTAGCGGCTCCAGATACGCAGTATTTT.

This clone was counted only a few times. V usage is TRBV5-1 and J usage is TRBJ1-4; TRBD1 matches at 8 bases. Per germline, CDR1 SGHRS and CDR2 YFSETQ. Trimming took 5 bases from V and 6 from J; bases not matched to a gene: 24. This CDR3 has 20 residues. Written as DNA, the CDR3 is TGCGCCAGCAGTAAAGAACTTCTAGCAGGGGGCTGGATAGGGGATGAAAAACTGTTTTTT. As protein: CASSKELLAGGWIGDEKLFF.

The rearrangement uses TRBV6-5 and TRBJ1-1; D remains unclear. Germline loops: CDR1 MNHEY, CDR2 SVGAGI. The CDR3 loop spans 14 amino acids. The ends were cut back, 6 bases at V and 5 bases at J, with 16 bases in the middle. CDR3 in DNA: TGTGCCAGCAGACCGATCCCTTTCGGGACTGAAGCTTTCTTT. Protein: CASRPIPFGTEAFF.

There are a few counts of this clone. The rearrangement links TRBV7-8 to TRBJ2-7; D not resolved. V gave up 5 bases and J gave up 5 bases, with 16 bases separating them. The CDR3 spans 14 residues. Looked up from germline, CDR1 is SGHVS and CDR2 is FQNEAQ. The CDR3 bases are TGTGCCAGCAGCCTTAAGTTCGCGCTACACGAGCAGTACTTC. Its protein product is CASSLKFALHEQYF.

This clone occurred a few times. The gene calls are TRBV5-4 and TRBJ2-5, with 15 bases fitting TRBD2. V was pared by 0 bases and J by 1 base, with 1 base of the junction left unmatched. The CDR3 runs 17 residues. Germline CDR1 is SGHNT and CDR2 is YYREEE (reference sequence). The CDR3 is CASSLGTSGGAQETQYF. As DNA, the CDR3 is TGTGCCAGCAGCTTGGGGACTAGCGGGGGGGCCCAAGAGACCCAGTACTTC.

A single count supports this clone. The chain carries TRBV29-1 and TRBJ2-7; 7 bases map to TRBD1. V lost 3 bases to trimming and J lost 6 bases; unmatched junction nucleotides: 8. The length of the CDR3 is 13 residues. CDR1 is SQVTM, CDR2 ANQGSEA, per germline. The CDR3 here is CSVESGTAGEQYF. The CDR3, as DNA: TGCAGCGTTGAGTCCGGGACAGCCGGCGAGCAGTACTTC.

V gene TRBV5-4 combines with J gene TRBJ1-2; tentatively, D is TRBD1 (5 bases). V was clipped by 5 bases and J by 14 bases, with 16 bases between them. The CDR3 totals 11 residues. Germline assignment: CDR1 SGHNT and CDR2 YYREEE (reference sequence). In DNA, the CDR3 is TGTGCCAGCAGACAGGACATACGGTATACCTTC. It codes for CASRQDIRYTF. Full variable domain (rest looked up from reference TRBV5-4 and TRBJ1-2): ETGVTQSPTHLIKTRGQQVTLRCSSQSGHNTVSWYQQALGQGPQFIFQYYREEENGRGNFPPRFSGLQFPNYSSELNVNALELDDSALYLCASRQDIRYTFGSGTRLTVV.

The V call is TRBV28, the J call TRBJ1-1; D may be TRBD1 (5 bases). The V and J ends lost 5 bases and 0 bases respectively, with 16 bases between them. Germline lookup yields CDR1 MDHEN and CDR2 SYDVKM. CDR3 length: 16 residues. CDR3 protein: CASSPAGTGVNTEAFF. The CDR3 coding sequence is TGTGCCAGCAGTCCCGCGGGGACCGGGGTGAACACTGAAGCTTTCTTT.

The rearrangement uses TRBV2 and TRBJ1-6, with D perhaps TRBD1 (6 bases). V was clipped by 6 bases and J by 7 bases, with 10 bases between them. Germline values: CDR1 SNHLY, CDR2 FYNNEI. CDR3 size: 13 residues. In DNA, the CDR3 is TGTGCCAGCAGGACAGGACGAAATTCACCCCTCCACTTT. This sequence encodes CASRTGRNSPLHF.

V gene TRBV6-5 combines with J gene TRBJ1-5; possible D gene TRBD1, 5 bases. The ends were cut back, 9 bases at V and 0 bases at J, with 12 bases in the middle. CDR1 is MNHEY, CDR2 SVGAGI, per germline. The CDR3 has 14 amino acids. This chain's CDR3 is CASNRFPSNQPQHF. DNA of the CDR3: TGTGCCAGTAACAGGTTCCCTAGCAATCAGCCCCAGCATTTT.

This chain's CDR3 is CASSIDRGTYNEQFF. The CDR3 nucleotides are TGTGCCAGTAGTATCGACAGGGGCACCTACAATGAGCAGTTCTTC. V usage is TRBV19 and J usage is TRBJ2-1; 8 bases match TRBD1. The CDR3 spans 15 residues. CDR1 and CDR2 (germline): LNHDA, SQIVND (reference sequence). J lost 2 bases, V lost 3 bases, and 3 bases had no gene match.

This clone came up a few times. The CDR3 sequence: CASSEVTSGLAGGGDTQYF. The CDR3 region has the DNA TGTGCCAGCAGTGAAGTGACCTCGGGACTAGCGGGAGGGGGAGATACGCAGTATTTT. The rearrangement links TRBV6-1 to TRBJ2-3; 16 bases map to TRBD2. The J segment lost 5 bases and the V segment lost 1 base, leaving 9 bases of the junction unmatched. Germline V gene data show CDR1 as MNHNS and CDR2 as SASEGT. The CDR3 runs 19 residues.

The genes are TRBV7-3 and TRBJ2-1; the match to TRBD2 covers 10 bases. CDR1 and CDR2 from the germline V gene are SGHTA and FQGTGA. The trim removed 3 bases at V and 10 bases at J, leaving 9 bases unmatched. This CDR3 is built from 15 residues. The CDR3 region has the DNA TGTGCCAGCAGCTTTGTGCTAGCGGGGGCGGTAGAGCAGTTCTTC. It codes for CASSFVLAGAVEQFF.

This clone was observed a handful of times. The chain carries TRBV4-1 and TRBJ2-3, with TRBD2 identical over 7 bases. Trimming took 8 bases from V and 1 from J; bases not matched to a gene: 6. This CDR3 is built from 14 residues. Germline assignment: CDR1 MGHRA and CDR2 YSYEKL. CDR3: CASSGRGGTDTQYF. The CDR3, as DNA: TGCGCCAGCTCTGGCCGGGGGGGCACAGATACGCAGTATTTT.

The chain is built from TRBV7-3 and TRBJ2-5; 8 bases match TRBD1. V dropped 2 bases and J dropped 2; count of bases not matched to a gene: 7. CDR3 length: 16 amino acids. Germline values: CDR1 SGHTA, CDR2 FQGTGA. As DNA, the CDR3 is TGTGCCAGCAGCTTAGGTCAGGGGGCCTCTCAAGAGACCCAGTACTTC. Protein sequence: CASSLGQGASQETQYF.

The V gene is TRBV27, the J gene TRBJ2-7; D possibly corresponds to TRBD1 (5 bases). V shed 5 bases and J shed 2 bases, with 19 bases lying between them. There are 16 residues in the CDR3. Germline CDR1 and CDR2: MNHEY and SMNVEV (reference sequence). CDR3 in DNA: TGTGCCAGCAGTGACCTCCGAGACAGCCAGACCTACGAGCAGTACTTC. This gives the protein CASSDLRDSQTYEQYF.